The entry below describes one TCR beta chain. This specimen belongs to a study of T cell responses to AZD1222 COVID-19 vaccine. Assay: immunoSEQ multiplex PCR; the TCRdb copy retains only in-frame clones and omits some. Here the sample spans tens of thousands of clones, about 89% being singletons. Sequenced material: peripheral blood, taken 28 days after the second AZD1222 dose. The receptor was isolated from an adult who received the AZD1222 COVID-19 vaccine.

The CDR3 loop is CASSFTTAGDGNTIYF. The CDR3 DNA is TGTGCCAGCAGCTTTACGACGGCGGGGGATGGAAACACCATATATTTT. The chain is built from TRBV11-2 and TRBJ1-3; tentative D call: TRBD1 (5 bases). The CDR3 totals 16 residues. The V gene lost 3 bases and the J gene lost 3 bases, with 15 bases spanning the gap. Germline V gives CDR1 SGHAT, CDR2 FQNNGV. The whole variable domain, filled in from reference TRBV11-2 and TRBJ1-3, reads EAGVAQSPRYKIIEKRQSVAFWCNPISGHATLYWYQQILGQGPKLLIQFQNNGVVDDSQLPKDRFSAERLKGVDSTLKIQPAKLEDSAVYLCASSFTTAGDGNTIYFGEGSWLTVV.